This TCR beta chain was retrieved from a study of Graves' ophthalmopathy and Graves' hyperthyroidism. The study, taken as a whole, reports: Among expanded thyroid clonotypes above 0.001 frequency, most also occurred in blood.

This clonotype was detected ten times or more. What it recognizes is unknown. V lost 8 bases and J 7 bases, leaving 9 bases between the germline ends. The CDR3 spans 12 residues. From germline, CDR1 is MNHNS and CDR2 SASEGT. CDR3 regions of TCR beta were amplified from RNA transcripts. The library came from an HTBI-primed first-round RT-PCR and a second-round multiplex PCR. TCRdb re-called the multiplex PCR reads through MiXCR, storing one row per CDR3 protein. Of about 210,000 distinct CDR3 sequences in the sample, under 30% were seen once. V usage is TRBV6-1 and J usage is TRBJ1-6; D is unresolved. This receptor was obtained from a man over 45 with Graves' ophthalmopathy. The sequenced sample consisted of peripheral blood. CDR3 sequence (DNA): TGTGCCAGCGCGGACGGGAATTCACCCCTCCACTTT. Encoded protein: CASADGNSPLHF.